The clone carrying this TCR beta chain occurred a few times. What it recognizes is unknown. Every donor was a healthy person donating bone marrow. This entry comes from a study of cytomegalovirus exposure and HLA in healthy donors. Regarding the study as a whole: In a later analysis, specific HLA alleles were associated with around 17,000 TCR beta sequences at a 0.05 false discovery rate. In vitro testing confirmed three CMV-associated chains as specific for CMV antigens.

The PCR ran on 60 Vbeta and 13 Jbeta primers. Original processing notes: Around 9.9 million shared chains were among the 80 million or so unique TCR beta chains that a later analysis counted. Repertoires were generated with immunoSEQ multiplex PCR, while TCRdb's copy carries only in-frame clones and drops some. V and J calls and clone size are those listed in that table; D and trimming were worked out from the DNA. This table holds around 170,000 clones, 65% to 85% found once. CDR1 and CDR2 from the germline V gene are LNHDA and SQIVND (reference sequence). Unmatched junction bases numbered 4, after V lost 2 bases and J lost 7 bases. There are 15 residues in the CDR3.

The sample comprised PBMCs. The receptor was derived from a man aged 50-60 years in good health and CMV-seronegative. The V gene is TRBV19, the J gene TRBJ1-5; 11 nucleotides line up with TRBD1. CDR3 nucleotides: TGTGCCAGTAGTATATCAGGACAGGGGGCGCAGCCCCAGCATTTT. Translated, it gives CASSISGQGAQPQHF.